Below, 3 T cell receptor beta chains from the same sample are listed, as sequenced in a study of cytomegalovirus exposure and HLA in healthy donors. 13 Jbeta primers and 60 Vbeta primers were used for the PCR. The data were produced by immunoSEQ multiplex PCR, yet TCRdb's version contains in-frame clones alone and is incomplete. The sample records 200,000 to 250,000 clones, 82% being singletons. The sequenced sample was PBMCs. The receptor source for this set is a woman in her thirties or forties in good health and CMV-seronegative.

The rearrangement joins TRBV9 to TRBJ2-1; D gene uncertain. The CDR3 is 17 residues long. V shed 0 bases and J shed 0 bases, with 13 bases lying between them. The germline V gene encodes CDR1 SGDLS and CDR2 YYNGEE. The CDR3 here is CASSVDGTESSYNEQFF. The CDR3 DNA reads TGTGCCAGCAGCGTAGATGGTACGGAGAGCTCCTACAATGAGCAGTTCTTC.

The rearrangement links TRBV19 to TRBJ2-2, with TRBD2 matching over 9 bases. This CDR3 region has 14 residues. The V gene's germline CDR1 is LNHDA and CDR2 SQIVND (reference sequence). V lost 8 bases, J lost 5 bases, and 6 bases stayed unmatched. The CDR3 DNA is TGTGCCAGTCGGATTACTAGCGGGACCGGGGAGCTGTTTTTT. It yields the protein CASRITSGTGELFF.

This CDR3 is CASSERGGGGETQYF. The CDR3 DNA reads as TGTGCCAGCAGCGAACGGGGTGGCGGTGGAGAGACCCAGTACTTC. The V and J genes are TRBV9 and TRBJ2-5; maybe TRBD2 (5 bases). Per the germline V gene, CDR1 is SGDLS and CDR2 is YYNGEE. This CDR3 comprises 15 residues. Trimming left V 3 bases short and J 4 bases short, with 16 bases between.